The clone carrying this TCR beta chain was counted only a few times. Via MiXCR, TCRdb re-called the RT-PCR reads, giving one row per CDR3 protein. The sample lists 550,000 to 750,000 distinct CDR3 sequences; 12% to 15% were seen once. Material for sequencing was memory CD4+ T cells from blood. This TCR came from a female donor in good health, serving as a healthy control.

The CDR3 DNA is TGTGCCAGCACCCTCGGGACCTACAATGAGCAGTTCTTC. Translating gives CASTLGTYNEQFF. The rearrangement joins TRBV12-3 or TRBV12-4 to TRBJ2-1; D might be TRBD2 (5 bases). The CDR3 has 13 amino acids. V shed 7 bases and J shed 2 bases, with 9 bases lying between them.